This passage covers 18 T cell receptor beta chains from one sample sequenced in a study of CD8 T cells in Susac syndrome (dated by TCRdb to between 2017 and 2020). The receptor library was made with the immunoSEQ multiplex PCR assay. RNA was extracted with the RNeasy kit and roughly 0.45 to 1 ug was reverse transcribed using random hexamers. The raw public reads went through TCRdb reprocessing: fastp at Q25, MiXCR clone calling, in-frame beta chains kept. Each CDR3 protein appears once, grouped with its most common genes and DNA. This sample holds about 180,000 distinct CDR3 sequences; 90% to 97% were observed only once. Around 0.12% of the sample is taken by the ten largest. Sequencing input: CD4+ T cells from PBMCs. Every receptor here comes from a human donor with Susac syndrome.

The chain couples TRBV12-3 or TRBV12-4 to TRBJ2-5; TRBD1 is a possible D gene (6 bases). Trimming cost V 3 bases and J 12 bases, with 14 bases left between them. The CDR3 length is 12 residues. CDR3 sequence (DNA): TGTGCCAGCAGTTTTCCCCCAGGGGCCAAGTACTTC. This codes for CASSFPPGAKYF.

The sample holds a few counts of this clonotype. The CDR3 sequence is CASSQDGSNTEAFF. CDR3 sequence (DNA): TGCGCCAGCAGCCAAGATGGGTCCAACACTGAAGCTTTCTTT. The chain has TRBV4-3 and TRBJ1-1; D call uncertain. This CDR3 spans 14 amino acids. V dropped 0 bases and J dropped 2 bases, with 7 bases sitting between them. Germline assignment: CDR1 LGHNA and CDR2 YSLEER.

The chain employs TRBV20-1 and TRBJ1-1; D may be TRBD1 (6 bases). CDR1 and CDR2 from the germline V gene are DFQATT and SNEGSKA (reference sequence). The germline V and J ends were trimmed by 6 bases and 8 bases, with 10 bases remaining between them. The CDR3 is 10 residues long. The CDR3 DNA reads TGCAGTGCAAACAGGGACGAAGCTTTCTTT. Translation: CSANRDEAFF.

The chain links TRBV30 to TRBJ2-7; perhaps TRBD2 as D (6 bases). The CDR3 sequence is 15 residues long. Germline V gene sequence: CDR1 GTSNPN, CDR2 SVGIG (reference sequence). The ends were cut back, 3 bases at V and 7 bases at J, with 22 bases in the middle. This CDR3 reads CAWSPRMGGMVEQYF. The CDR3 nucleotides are TGTGCCTGGAGCCCCCGGATGGGGGGTATGGTGGAGCAGTACTTC.

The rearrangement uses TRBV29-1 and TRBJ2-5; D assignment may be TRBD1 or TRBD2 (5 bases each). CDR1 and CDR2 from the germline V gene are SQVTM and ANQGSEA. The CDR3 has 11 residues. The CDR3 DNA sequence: TGCATGGGGGTGTGGTCGGAGACCCAGTACTTC. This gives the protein CMGVWSETQYF.

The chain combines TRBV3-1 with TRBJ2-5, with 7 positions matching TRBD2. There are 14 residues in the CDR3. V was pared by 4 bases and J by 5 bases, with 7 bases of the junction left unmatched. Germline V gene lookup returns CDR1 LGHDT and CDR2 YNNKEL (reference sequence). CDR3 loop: CASSLGLVRETQYF. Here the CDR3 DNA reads TGTGCCAGCAGCCTCGGACTAGTACGCGAGACCCAGTACTTC.

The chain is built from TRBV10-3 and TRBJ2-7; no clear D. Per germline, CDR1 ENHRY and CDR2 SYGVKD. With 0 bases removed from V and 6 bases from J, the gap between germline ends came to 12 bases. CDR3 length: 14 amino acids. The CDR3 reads CAISESIFAPEQYV. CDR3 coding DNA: TGTGCCATCAGTGAGTCGATATTCGCCCCCGAGCAGTACGTC.

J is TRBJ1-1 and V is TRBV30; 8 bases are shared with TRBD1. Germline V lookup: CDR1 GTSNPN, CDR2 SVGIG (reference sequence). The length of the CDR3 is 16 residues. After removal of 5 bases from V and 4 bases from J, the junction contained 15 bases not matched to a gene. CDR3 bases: TGTGCCTGGGGCTCCGACAGGGGCGCTTATAGCACTGAAGCTTTCTTT. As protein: CAWGSDRGAYSTEAFF.

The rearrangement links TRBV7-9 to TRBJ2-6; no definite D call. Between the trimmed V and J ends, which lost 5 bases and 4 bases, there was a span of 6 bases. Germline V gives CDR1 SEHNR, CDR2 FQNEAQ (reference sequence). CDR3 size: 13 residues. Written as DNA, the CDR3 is TGTGCCAGCAGCCCGTGGGGGGCCAACGTCCTGACTTTC. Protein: CASSPWGANVLTF.

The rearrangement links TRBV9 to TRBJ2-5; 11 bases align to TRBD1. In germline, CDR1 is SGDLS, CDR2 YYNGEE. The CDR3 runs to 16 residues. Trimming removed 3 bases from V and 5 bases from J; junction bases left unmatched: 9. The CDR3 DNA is TGTGCCAGCAGCGCCGGGACAGGGGGAAGGTCGGAGACCCAGTACTTC. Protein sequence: CASSAGTGGRSETQYF. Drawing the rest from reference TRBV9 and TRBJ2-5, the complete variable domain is DSGVTQTPKHLITATGQRVTLRCSPRSGDLSVYWYQQSLDQGLQFLIQYYNGEERAKGNILERFSAQQFPDLHSELNLSSLELGDSALYFCASSAGTGGRSETQYFGPGTRLLVL.

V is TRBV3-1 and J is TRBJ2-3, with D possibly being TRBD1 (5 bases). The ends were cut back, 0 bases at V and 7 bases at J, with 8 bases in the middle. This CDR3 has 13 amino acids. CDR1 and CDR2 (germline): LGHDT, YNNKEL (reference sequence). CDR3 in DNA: TGTGCCAGCAGCCAAGATGGGGCAAATACGCAGTATTTT. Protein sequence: CASSQDGANTQYF.

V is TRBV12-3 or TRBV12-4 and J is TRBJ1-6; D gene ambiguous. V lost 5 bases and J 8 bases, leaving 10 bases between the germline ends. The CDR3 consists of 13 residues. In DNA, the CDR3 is TGTGCCAGCAGTCTCCGAGGGTATTCACCCCTCCACTTT. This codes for CASSLRGYSPLHF.

CDR3 region: CSALTSGRTYNEQFF. CDR3 sequence (DNA): TGCAGTGCCCTAACTAGCGGGAGGACCTACAATGAGCAGTTCTTC. The chain couples TRBV20-1 to TRBJ2-1; 12 positions match TRBD2. This CDR3 comprises 15 residues. Unmatched junction bases numbered 5, after V lost 6 bases and J lost 2 bases. CDR1 is DFQATT and CDR2 is SNEGSKA in the germline V gene (reference sequence).

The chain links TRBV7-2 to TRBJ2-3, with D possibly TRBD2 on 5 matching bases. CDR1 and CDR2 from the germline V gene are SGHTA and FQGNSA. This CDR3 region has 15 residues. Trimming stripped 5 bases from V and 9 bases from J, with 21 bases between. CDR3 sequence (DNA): TGTGCCAGCAGCCGAACATTATCGGACTCACCAACGCAGTATTTT. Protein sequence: CASSRTLSDSPTQYF. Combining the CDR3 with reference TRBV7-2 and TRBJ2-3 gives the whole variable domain GAGVSQSPSNKVTEKGKDVELRCDPISGHTALYWYRQSLGQGLEFLIYFQGNSAPDKSGLPSDRFSAERTGGSVSTLTIQRTQQEDSAVYLCASSRTLSDSPTQYFGPGTRLTVL.

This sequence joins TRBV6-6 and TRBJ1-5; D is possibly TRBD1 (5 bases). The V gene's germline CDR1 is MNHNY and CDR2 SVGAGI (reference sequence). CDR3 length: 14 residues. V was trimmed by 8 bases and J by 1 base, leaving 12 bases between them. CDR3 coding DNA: TGTGCCAGCCTCGCGGGGGAAAGCAATCAGCCCCAGCATTTT. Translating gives CASLAGESNQPQHF.

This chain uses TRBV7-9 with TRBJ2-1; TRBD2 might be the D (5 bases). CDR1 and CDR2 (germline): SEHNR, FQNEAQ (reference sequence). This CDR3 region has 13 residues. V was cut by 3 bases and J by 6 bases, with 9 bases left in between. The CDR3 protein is CASSLDWSNEQFF. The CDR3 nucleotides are TGTGCCAGCAGCTTGGACTGGAGCAATGAGCAGTTCTTC.

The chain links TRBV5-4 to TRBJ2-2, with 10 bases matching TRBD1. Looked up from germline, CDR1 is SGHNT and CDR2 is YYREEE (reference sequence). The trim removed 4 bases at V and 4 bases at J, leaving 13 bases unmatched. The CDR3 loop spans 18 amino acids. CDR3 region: CASSGGPNRDRGTGELFF. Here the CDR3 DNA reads TGTGCCAGCAGCGGAGGTCCCAACCGGGACAGGGGCACCGGGGAGCTGTTTTTT.

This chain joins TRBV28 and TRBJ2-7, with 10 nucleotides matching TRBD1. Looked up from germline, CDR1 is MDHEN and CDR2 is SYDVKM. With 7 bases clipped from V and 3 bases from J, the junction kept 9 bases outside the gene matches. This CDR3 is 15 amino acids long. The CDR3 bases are TGTGCCAGCACCCCGGGACAGGGGACCCTCTACGAGCAGTACGTC. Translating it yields CASTPGQGTLYEQYV.